This T cell receptor beta chain was obtained from a study of T cell responses to AZD1222 COVID-19 vaccine. Study-wide context: Second-dose intervals of approximately 4 or approximately 12 weeks were pooled. Study results and limitations: Reportedly, close to half of spike-specific TCRs are directed against unmutated variant regions.

From germline, CDR1 is SGHKS and CDR2 YYEKEE (reference sequence). The CDR3 totals 14 residues. Trimming left V 3 bases short and J 4 bases short, with 13 bases between. A word on this clone: Its specificity is unknown.

Assay: immunoSEQ multiplex PCR; the TCRdb copy retains only in-frame clones and omits some. The table includes more than 110,000 clones, 75% to 95% detected once. This TCR was recovered from an adult in good health. Sequencing used peripheral blood, obtained on day 0 of AZD1222 vaccination. This chain uses TRBV5-5 with TRBJ1-2; the D gene is possibly TRBD1 (6 bases). The CDR3 coding sequence is TGTGCCAGCAGCTCTGACACAGGGTTCTATGGCTACACCTTC. This encodes CASSSDTGFYGYTF.